Each of the 6 T cell receptor beta chains below was sequenced from the same sample in a study of blood T cell repertoires in COVID-19 (TCRdb year 2020). The method was the immunoSEQ multiplex PCR assay. The immuneACCESS repertoire file appears here via TCRdb, limited to in-frame rearrangements. These files lack a portion of the clones; in checked studies, under half of the deficit traces to unresolved V genes, and the cause of the others is not known. The sample table lists about 250,000 clones, approximately 84% of them with a count of one. Jointly, the top ten make up less than 5.5% of the sample. Sequencing was performed on peripheral blood. Receptor source: a man aged 50-59 years with active or convalescent COVID-19.

The chain recombines TRBV29-1 with TRBJ1-5; tentatively, D is TRBD1 (6 bases). The germline CDR1 and CDR2 sequences are SQVTM and ANQGSEA. V lost 7 bases and J 8 bases, leaving 15 bases between the germline ends. This CDR3 comprises 12 residues. In DNA form, the CDR3 reads TGCAGCGCCCAGACAGGTCCCGAGCCCCAGCATTTT. It yields the protein CSAQTGPEPQHF.

This clone was counted only a few times. J is TRBJ2-7 and V is TRBV7-2, with D possibly being TRBD1 (7 bases). The V gene lost 5 bases and the J gene lost 1 base, with 12 bases spanning the gap. The CDR3 covers 14 residues. The germline gives CDR1 SGHTA, CDR2 FQGNSA. CDR3 residues: CASSPQGGSYEQYF. CDR3 coding DNA: TGTGCCAGCAGCCCCCAGGGGGGTTCCTACGAGCAGTACTTC.

This chain joins TRBV10-3 and TRBJ1-2; D perhaps matches TRBD1 (6 bases). The germline CDR1 and CDR2 sequences are ENHRY and SYGVKD. The CDR3 contains 14 residues. V lost 4 bases and J 3 bases, leaving 12 bases between the germline ends. The CDR3 DNA sequence: TGTGCCATCAGTGGCCGGGACAAAGACTATGGCTACACCTTC. Translation: CAISGRDKDYGYTF.

The J gene is TRBJ2-2, the V gene TRBV2, with TRBD1 identical over 11 bases. Per the germline V gene, CDR1 is SNHLY and CDR2 is FYNNEI. V was clipped by 6 bases and J by 6 bases; unmatched bases: 12. The CDR3 runs 17 residues. The CDR3 coding sequence is TGTGCCAGCAGGAGGACAGGGGGCGGAATGGGTGCCGGGGAGCTGTTTTTT. Its protein product is CASRRTGGGMGAGELFF.

This rearrangement joins TRBV4-2 to TRBJ1-3; D may be TRBD1 (6 bases). V was cut by 3 bases and J by 4 bases, with 13 bases left in between. The CDR3 covers 15 residues. Germline assignment: CDR1 LGHNA and CDR2 YNFKEQ. The CDR3 DNA reads as TGTGCCAGCAGCCAGCCTCAGGGGTCGGGAAACACCATATATTTT. Amino acids: CASSQPQGSGNTIYF.

V is TRBV19 and J is TRBJ2-3; 9 positions agree with TRBD1. The CDR3 covers 15 residues. The J segment lost 2 bases and the V segment lost 3 bases, leaving 3 bases of the junction unmatched. Germline V lookup: CDR1 LNHDA, CDR2 SQIVND (reference sequence). The CDR3 region is CASSIGTGLTDTQYF. The CDR3 nucleotides are TGTGCCAGTAGTATCGGGACAGGGCTCACAGATACGCAGTATTTT.